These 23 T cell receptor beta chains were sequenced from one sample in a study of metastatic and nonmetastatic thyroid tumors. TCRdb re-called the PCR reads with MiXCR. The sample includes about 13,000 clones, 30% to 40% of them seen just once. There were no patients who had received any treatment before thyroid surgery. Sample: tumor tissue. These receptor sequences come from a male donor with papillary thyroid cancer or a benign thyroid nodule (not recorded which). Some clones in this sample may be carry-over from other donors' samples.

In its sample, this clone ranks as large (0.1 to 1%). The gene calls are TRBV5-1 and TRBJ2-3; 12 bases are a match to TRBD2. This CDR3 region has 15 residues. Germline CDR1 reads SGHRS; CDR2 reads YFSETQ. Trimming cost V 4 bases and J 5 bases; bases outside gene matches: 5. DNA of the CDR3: TGCGCCAGCAGCGGAGGACTAGCGGGGTTAGATACGCAGTATTTT. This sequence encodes CASSGGLAGLDTQYF.

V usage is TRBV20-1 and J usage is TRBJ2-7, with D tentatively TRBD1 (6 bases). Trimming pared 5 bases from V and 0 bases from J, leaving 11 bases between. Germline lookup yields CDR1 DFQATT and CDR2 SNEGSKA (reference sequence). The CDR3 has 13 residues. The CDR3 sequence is CSAGTGSSYEQYF. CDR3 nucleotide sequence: TGCAGTGCTGGTACAGGGAGCTCCTACGAGCAGTACTTC.

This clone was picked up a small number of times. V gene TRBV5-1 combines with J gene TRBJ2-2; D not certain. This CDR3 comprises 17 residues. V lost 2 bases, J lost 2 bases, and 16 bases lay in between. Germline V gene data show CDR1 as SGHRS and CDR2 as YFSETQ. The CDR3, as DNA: TGCGCCAGCAGCTTTGGTATCTCGGCCACTAACACCGGGGAGCTGTTTTTT. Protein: CASSFGISATNTGELFF.

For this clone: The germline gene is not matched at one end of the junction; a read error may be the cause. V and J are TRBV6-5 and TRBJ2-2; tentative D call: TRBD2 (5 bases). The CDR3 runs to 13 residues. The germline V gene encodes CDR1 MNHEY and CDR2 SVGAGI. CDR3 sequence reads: CASSYLNTGDLFF. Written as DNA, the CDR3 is TGTGCCAGCAGTTATCTTAACACCGGGGATCTGTTTTTT.

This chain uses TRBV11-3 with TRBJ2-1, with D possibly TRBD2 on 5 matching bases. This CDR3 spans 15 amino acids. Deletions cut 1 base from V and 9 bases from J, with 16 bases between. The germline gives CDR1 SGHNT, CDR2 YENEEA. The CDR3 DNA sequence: TGTGCCAGCAGCTTAGGGGGAACTAGGTCGGGTGAGCAGTTCTTC. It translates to CASSLGGTRSGEQFF.

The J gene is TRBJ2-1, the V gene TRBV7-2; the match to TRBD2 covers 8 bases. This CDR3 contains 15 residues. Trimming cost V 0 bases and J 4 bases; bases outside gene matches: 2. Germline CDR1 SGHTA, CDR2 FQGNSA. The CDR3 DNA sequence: TGTGCCAGCAGCTTAGCCGCGGGAGGTTACAATGAGCAGTTCTTC. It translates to CASSLAAGGYNEQFF.

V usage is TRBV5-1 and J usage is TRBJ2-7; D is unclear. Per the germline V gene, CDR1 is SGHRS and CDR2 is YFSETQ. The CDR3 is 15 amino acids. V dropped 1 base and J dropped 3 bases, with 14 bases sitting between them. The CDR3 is CASSLFLAANYEQYF. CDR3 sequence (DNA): TGCGCCAGCAGCTTGTTCTTGGCGGCCAACTACGAGCAGTACTTC.

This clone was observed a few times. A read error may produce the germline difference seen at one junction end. The CDR3 sequence: CASSLLQSSYNSPLHF. For the CDR3, the DNA is TGTGCCAGCAGTTTATTACAAAGCTCCTATAATTCACCCCTCCACTTC. The V and J genes are TRBV28 and TRBJ1-6; D remains unclear. From germline, CDR1 is MDHEN and CDR2 SYDVKM. The CDR3 contains 16 residues.

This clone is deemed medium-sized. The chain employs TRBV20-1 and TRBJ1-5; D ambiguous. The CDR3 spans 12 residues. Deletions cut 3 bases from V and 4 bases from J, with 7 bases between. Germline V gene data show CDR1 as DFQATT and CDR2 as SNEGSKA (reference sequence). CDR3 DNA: TGCAGTGCTAGTTTCAGAAATCAGCCCCAGCATTTT. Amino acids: CSASFRNQPQHF.

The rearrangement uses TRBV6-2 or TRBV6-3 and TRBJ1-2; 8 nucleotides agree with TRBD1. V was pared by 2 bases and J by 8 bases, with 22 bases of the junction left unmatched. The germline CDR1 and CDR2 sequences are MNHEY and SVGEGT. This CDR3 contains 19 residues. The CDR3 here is CASSYLFSSGQEKLRGYTF. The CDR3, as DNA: TGTGCCAGCAGTTACCTTTTTTCTTCGGGACAGGAAAAGCTAAGAGGCTACACCTTC.

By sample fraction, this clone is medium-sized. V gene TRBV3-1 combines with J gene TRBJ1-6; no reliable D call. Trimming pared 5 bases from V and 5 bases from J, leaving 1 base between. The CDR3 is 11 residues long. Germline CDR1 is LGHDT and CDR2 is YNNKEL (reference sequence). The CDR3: CASSDNSPLHF. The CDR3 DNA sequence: TGTGCCAGCAGCGATAATTCACCCCTCCACTTT.

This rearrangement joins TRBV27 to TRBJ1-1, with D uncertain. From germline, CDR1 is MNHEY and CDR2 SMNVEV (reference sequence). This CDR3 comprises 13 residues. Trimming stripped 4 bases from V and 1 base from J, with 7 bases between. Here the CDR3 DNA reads TGTGCCAGCAGTTCAGGTTCGAACACTGAAGCTTTCTTT. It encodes CASSSGSNTEAFF.

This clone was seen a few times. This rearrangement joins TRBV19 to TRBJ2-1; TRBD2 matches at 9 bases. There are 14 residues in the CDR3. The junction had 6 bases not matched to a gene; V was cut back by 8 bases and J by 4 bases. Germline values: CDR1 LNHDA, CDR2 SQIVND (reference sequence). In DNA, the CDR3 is TGTGCCAGTGGGGAGCGGGGGGTTTACAATGAGCAGTTCTTC. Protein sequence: CASGERGVYNEQFF.

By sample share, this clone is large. CDR3 bases: TGTGCCAGCAGTTTAAAGTACCACGAGCAGTACTTC. It codes for CASSLKYHEQYF. The chain employs TRBV28 and TRBJ2-7; the D is unclear. CDR1 and CDR2 (germline): MDHEN, SYDVKM. V lost 2 bases to trimming and J lost 5 bases, with 7 bases between them. CDR3 length: 12 amino acids.

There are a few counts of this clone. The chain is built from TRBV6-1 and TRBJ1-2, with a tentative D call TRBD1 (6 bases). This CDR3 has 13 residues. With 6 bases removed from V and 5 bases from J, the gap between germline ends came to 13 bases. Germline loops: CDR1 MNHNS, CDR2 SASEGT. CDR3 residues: CASSQGGGYGYTF. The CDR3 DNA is TGTGCCAGCAGCCAAGGGGGGGGTTATGGCTACACCTTC.

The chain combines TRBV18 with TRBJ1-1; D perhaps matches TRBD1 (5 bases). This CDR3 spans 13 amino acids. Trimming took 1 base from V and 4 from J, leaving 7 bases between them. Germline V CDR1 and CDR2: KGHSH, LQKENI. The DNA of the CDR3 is TGTGCCAGCTCACCACAGAGGGGCACTGAAGCTTTCTTT. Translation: CASSPQRGTEAFF.

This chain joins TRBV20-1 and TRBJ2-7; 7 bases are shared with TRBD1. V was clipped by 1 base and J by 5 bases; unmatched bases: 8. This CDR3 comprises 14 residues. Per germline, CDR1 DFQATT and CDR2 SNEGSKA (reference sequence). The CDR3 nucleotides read TGCAGTGCTAGAGTCGGGACAGTGGAGCACGAGCAGTACTTC. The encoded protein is CSARVGTVEHEQYF.

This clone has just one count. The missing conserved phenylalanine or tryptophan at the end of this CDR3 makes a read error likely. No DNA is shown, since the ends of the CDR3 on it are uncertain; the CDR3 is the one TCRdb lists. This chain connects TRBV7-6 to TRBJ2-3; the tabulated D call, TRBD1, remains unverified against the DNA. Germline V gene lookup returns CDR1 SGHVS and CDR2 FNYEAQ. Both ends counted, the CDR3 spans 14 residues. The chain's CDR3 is CASSFTGPGNTKYL.

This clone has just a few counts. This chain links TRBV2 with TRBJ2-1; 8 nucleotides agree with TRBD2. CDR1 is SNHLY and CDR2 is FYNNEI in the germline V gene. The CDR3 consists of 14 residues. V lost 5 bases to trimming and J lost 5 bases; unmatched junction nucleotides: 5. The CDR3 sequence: CASSSTSGNNEQFF. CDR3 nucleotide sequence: TGTGCCAGCAGTAGTACTAGCGGCAACAATGAGCAGTTCTTC.

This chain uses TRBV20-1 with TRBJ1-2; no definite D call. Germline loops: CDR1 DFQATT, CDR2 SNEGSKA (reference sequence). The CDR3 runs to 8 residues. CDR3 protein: CITYGYTF. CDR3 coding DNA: TGCATCACTTATGGCTACACCTTC.

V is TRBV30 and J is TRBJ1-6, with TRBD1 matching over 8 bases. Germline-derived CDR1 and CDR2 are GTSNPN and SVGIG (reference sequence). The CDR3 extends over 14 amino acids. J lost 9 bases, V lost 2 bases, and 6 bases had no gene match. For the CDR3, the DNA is TGTGCCTGGAGTTCGACAGGGGAGGCTTCACCCCTCCACTTT. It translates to CAWSSTGEASPLHF.

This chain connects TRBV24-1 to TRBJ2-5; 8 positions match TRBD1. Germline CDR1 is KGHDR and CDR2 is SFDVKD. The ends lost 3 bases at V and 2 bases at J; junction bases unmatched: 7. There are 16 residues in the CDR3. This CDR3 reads CATSDADGTGQETQYF. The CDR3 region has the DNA TGTGCCACCAGTGATGCTGACGGGACAGGTCAAGAGACCCAGTACTTC.

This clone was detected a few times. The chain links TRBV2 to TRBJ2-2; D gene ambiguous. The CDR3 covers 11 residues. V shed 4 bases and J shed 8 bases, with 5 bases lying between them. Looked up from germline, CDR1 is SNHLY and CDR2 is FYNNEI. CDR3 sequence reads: CASSVWGELFF. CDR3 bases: TGTGCCAGCAGTGTATGGGGGGAGCTGTTTTTT.